Presented here are 15 T cell receptor beta chains from one specimen sequenced in a study of technical replicates of blood from several donors. Produced via immunoSEQ multiplex PCR; TCRdb's table is partial and in-frame only. The sample consists of roughly 64,000 clones, approximately 86% of them appearing once. Sequencing was done on a sample of PBMCs. The origin of the receptors is a human donor in good health. Some clones in this sample may be carry-over from other donors' samples.

The chain is built from TRBV2 and TRBJ2-6; TRBD2 agrees at 8 bases. The trim removed 6 bases at V and 4 bases at J, leaving 2 bases unmatched. This CDR3 contains 14 residues. Germline CDR1 SNHLY, CDR2 FYNNEI. The CDR3 loop is CASRGLGGANVLTF. The CDR3 DNA reads TGTGCCAGCAGGGGACTAGGGGGGGCCAACGTCCTGACTTTC.

The chain joins TRBV4-1 to TRBJ2-7; D call uncertain. This CDR3 is built from 14 residues. V dropped 0 bases and J dropped 3 bases, with 9 bases sitting between them. Germline CDR1 reads MGHRA; CDR2 reads YSYEKL. The CDR3 spells CASSQEGRYYEQYF. CDR3 sequence (DNA): TGCGCCAGCAGCCAAGAGGGCAGATACTACGAGCAGTACTTC.

J is TRBJ2-5 and V is TRBV7-6; D gene uncertain. The CDR3 is 15 residues long. Germline V gives CDR1 SGHVS, CDR2 FNYEAQ. The germline V and J ends were trimmed by 0 bases and 2 bases, with 10 bases remaining between them. CDR3 nucleotides: TGTGCCAGCAGCTTAGCGCCCACAGAACAAGAGACCCAGTACTTC. Its protein is CASSLAPTEQETQYF. Complete variable domain (other parts from reference TRBV7-6 and TRBJ2-5): GAGVSQSPRYKVTKRGQDVALRCDPISGHVSLYWYRQALGQGPEFLTYFNYEAQQDKSGLPNDRFSAERPEGSISTLTIQRTEQRDSAMYRCASSLAPTEQETQYFGPGTRLLVL.

The chain joins TRBV27 to TRBJ2-3; a possible D gene is TRBD2 (6 bases). The CDR3 runs to 11 residues. V gave up 3 bases and J gave up 8 bases, with 6 bases separating them. In germline, CDR1 is MNHEY, CDR2 SMNVEV (reference sequence). CDR3: CASSFGSTQYF. For the CDR3, the DNA is TGTGCCAGCAGTTTCGGGAGTACGCAGTATTTT.

The rearrangement links TRBV7-8 to TRBJ2-7, with 12 nucleotides matching TRBD2. Per the germline V gene, CDR1 is SGHVS and CDR2 is FQNEAQ. The J segment lost 5 bases and the V segment lost 1 base, leaving 3 bases of the junction unmatched. This CDR3 has 15 amino acids. The CDR3 nucleotides read TGTGCCAGCAGCTTAGAGACTAGCGGGAGCAACGAGCAGTACTTC. This gives the protein CASSLETSGSNEQYF.

The chain recombines TRBV7-8 with TRBJ2-3; possibly TRBD2 for D (5 bases). V lost 5 bases and J 9 bases, leaving 15 bases between the germline ends. The CDR3 sequence is 13 residues long. CDR1 is SGHVS, CDR2 FQNEAQ, per germline. CDR3 sequence reads: CASSGGGPATQYF. CDR3 coding DNA: TGTGCCAGCAGCGGAGGTGGGCCTGCAACGCAGTATTTT.

The chain is built from TRBV30 and TRBJ1-2; maybe TRBD1 (6 bases). This CDR3 contains 11 residues. Germline CDR1 and CDR2: GTSNPN and SVGIG (reference sequence). V was cut by 5 bases and J by 8 bases, with 12 bases left in between. Here the CDR3 DNA reads TGTGCCTGGCGCAGGGGTGACGGCTACACCTTC. Its translation: CAWRRGDGYTF.

This clone has only a few counts. V gene TRBV7-2 combines with J gene TRBJ1-4, with D perhaps matching TRBD1 (6 bases). Between the trimmed V and J ends, which lost 6 bases and 7 bases, there was a span of 15 bases. The CDR3 covers 14 residues. Germline CDR1 reads SGHTA; CDR2 reads FQGNSA. CDR3 nucleotides: TGTGCCAGCAGTCCGGACAGCGATGGTGAAAAACTGTTTTTT. Residues: CASSPDSDGEKLFF.

This clone appeared once. V is TRBV9 and J is TRBJ1-3; 7 bases are a match to TRBD1. This CDR3 is built from 15 residues. The junction had 4 bases not matched to a gene; V was cut back by 0 bases and J by 4 bases. Per germline, CDR1 SGDLS and CDR2 YYNGEE. CDR3 coding DNA: TGTGCCAGCAGCGTAGCCCCGGACAGGGGAAACACCATATATTTT. It encodes CASSVAPDRGNTIYF. Based on the CDR3 plus reference TRBV9 and TRBJ1-3, the full variable domain is DSGVTQTPKHLITATGQRVTLRCSPRSGDLSVYWYQQSLDQGLQFLIQYYNGEERAKGNILERFSAQQFPDLHSELNLSSLELGDSALYFCASSVAPDRGNTIYFGEGSWLTVV.

The chain joins TRBV13 to TRBJ1-2, with D possibly TRBD1 on 5 matching bases. This CDR3 is built from 15 residues. Trimming took 1 base from V and 2 from J, leaving 11 bases between them. Germline V gene data show CDR1 as PRHDT and CDR2 as FYEKMQ (reference sequence). This CDR3 reads CASSLEGQANYGYTF. CDR3 nucleotide sequence: TGTGCCAGCAGCTTAGAGGGGCAGGCGAACTATGGCTACACCTTC.

CDR3 protein: CASSFGHLSAEQFF. CDR3 DNA: TGTGCCAGCAGCTTCGGACACTTGAGTGCCGAGCAGTTCTTC. The chain carries TRBV7-2 and TRBJ2-1, with D perhaps matching TRBD1 (5 bases). The germline V gene encodes CDR1 SGHTA and CDR2 FQGNSA. Trimming cost V 3 bases and J 10 bases, with 16 bases left between them. The CDR3 has 14 amino acids.

This chain links TRBV19 with TRBJ2-4, with D possibly matching TRBD2 (7 bases). V lost 5 bases to trimming and J lost 6 bases, with 17 bases between them. Germline V lookup: CDR1 LNHDA, CDR2 SQIVND (reference sequence). This CDR3 has 15 amino acids. The CDR3 loop is CASSPGQPGGNIQYF. CDR3 nucleotide sequence: TGTGCCAGTAGTCCTGGACAGCCGGGGGGAAACATTCAGTACTTC.

The J gene is TRBJ2-7, the V gene TRBV6-8, with D uncertain. The CDR3 covers 11 residues. The V gene's germline CDR1 is MNHGY and CDR2 SAAAGT. The ends were cut back, 5 bases at V and 6 bases at J, with 8 bases in the middle. The CDR3: CASSESPEQYF. The CDR3, as DNA: TGTGCCAGCAGTGAGTCCCCCGAGCAGTACTTC.

The chain links TRBV9 to TRBJ2-5; 11 bases match TRBD2. This CDR3 has 15 amino acids. Germline loops: CDR1 SGDLS, CDR2 YYNGEE. V lost 3 bases and J lost 5; bases outside the gene matches: 6. For the CDR3, the DNA is TGTGCCAGCAGCGCACTAGCGGGAGAGGGGGAGACCCAGTACTTC. It yields the protein CASSALAGEGETQYF.

The chain joins TRBV27 to TRBJ1-4, with D tentatively TRBD1 (5 bases). Germline V gene sequence: CDR1 MNHEY, CDR2 SMNVEV (reference sequence). V was trimmed by 8 bases and J by 3 bases, leaving 19 bases between them. The CDR3 spans 16 residues. The CDR3 sequence: CASGKNRGGSNEKLFF. Here the CDR3 DNA reads TGTGCCAGCGGGAAGAATCGGGGGGGGTCTAATGAAAAACTGTTTTTT.